The T cell receptor (beta chain) described here comes from a study of T cell repertoires in cytomegalovirus infection. The overall study: Public TCR beta signatures indicated both CMV infection and matching HLA type. Study-wide points: Summed frequency of shared TCR beta families picked out CMV carriers who also had the relevant HLA. CMV-specific HLA-C-restricted TCR beta clonotypes dominated the ex vivo response.

TCRdb called the reads again in MiXCR, with one record for every CDR3 protein. The sample carries 490,000 or so distinct CDR3 sequences, 10% to 12% recorded once. V was clipped by 5 bases and J by 6 bases, with 23 bases between them. Germline CDR1 LNHDA, CDR2 SQIVND (reference sequence). CDR3 length equals 17 residues. This clonotype was picked up many times. Its cognate antigen is unknown. This clonotype was obtained from a human donor in good health (CMV status not recorded). Some clones in this sample may be carry-over from other donors' samples. The V and J genes are TRBV19 and TRBJ2-1, with TRBD1 as a possible D gene (5 bases). Sequenced input: PBMCs. CDR3 sequence (DNA): TGTGCCAGTAGTTCAAGCATGGGGCGGAGTAGGACCAATGAGCAGTTCTTC. Protein sequence: CASSSSMGRSRTNEQFF.